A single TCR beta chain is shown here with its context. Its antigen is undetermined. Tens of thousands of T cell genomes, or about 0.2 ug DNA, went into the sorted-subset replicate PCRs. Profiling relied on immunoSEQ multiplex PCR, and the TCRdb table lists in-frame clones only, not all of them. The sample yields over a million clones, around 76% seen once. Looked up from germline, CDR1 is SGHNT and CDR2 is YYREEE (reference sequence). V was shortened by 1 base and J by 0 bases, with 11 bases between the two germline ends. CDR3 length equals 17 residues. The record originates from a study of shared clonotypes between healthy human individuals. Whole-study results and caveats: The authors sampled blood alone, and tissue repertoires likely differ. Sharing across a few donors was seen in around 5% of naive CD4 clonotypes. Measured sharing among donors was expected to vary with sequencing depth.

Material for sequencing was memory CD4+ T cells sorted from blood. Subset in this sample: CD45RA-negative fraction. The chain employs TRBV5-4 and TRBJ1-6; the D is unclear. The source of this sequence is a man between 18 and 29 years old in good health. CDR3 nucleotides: TGTGCCAGCAGCTTGTATAGCAGTTCCTCCTATAATTCACCCCTCCACTTT. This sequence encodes CASSLYSSSSYNSPLHF.